Listed below are T cell receptor beta chains from one sample, sequenced in a study of blood T cell repertoires in COVID-19. This table comes from immunoSEQ multiplex PCR, and its TCRdb copy is limited to in-frame clones, with some not included. Counted here are around 250,000 clones, 70% to 90% occurring once; the ten biggest clones make up roughly 4.6%. The source material was peripheral blood. Every receptor here comes from a man between 45 and 60 years old with active or convalescent COVID-19. The CDR3 runs from the conserved cysteine through the conserved F or W. D genes are given only for firm matches. The size of a clone is reported for some rows only, either as once, few or many, or as a class for expanded clones.

d_gene: -; j_gene: TRBJ1-4; v_gene: TRBV12-5; abundance: -; CDR3aa: CASGSTGEKLFF; CDR3nt: TGTGCTAGTGGTTCAACAGGGGAAAAACTGTTTTTT
d_gene: -; j_gene: TRBJ2-1; v_gene: TRBV3-1/TRBV3-2; abundance: once; CDR3aa: CASSTGPWGEQFF; CDR3nt: TGTGCCAGCAGCACAGGACCTTGGGGTGAGCAGTTCTTC
d_gene: -; j_gene: TRBJ2-2; v_gene: TRBV19; abundance: once; CDR3aa: CASSIVRANGELFF; CDR3nt: TGTGCCAGTAGTATCGTGAGGGCGAACGGGGAGCTGTTTTTT
d_gene: -; j_gene: TRBJ2-1; v_gene: TRBV28; abundance: -; CDR3aa: CASSPPGTQSPYNEQFF; CDR3nt: TGTGCCAGCAGCCCCCCCGGGACACAAAGCCCGTACAATGAGCAGTTCTTC
d_gene: TRBD2; j_gene: TRBJ2-3; v_gene: TRBV3-1/TRBV3-2; abundance: once; CDR3aa: CASSPMMTSGTDTQYF; CDR3nt: TGTGCCAGCAGCCCCATGATGACTAGCGGCACAGATACGCAGTATTTT
d_gene: TRBD1; j_gene: TRBJ2-7; v_gene: TRBV2; abundance: -; CDR3aa: CASSPSTGAEQYF; CDR3nt: TGTGCCAGCAGCCCGTCGACAGGGGCCGAGCAGTACTTC
d_gene: TRBD1; j_gene: TRBJ1-1; v_gene: TRBV19; abundance: -; CDR3aa: CASTRGLYTEAFF; CDR3nt: TGTGCCAGTACCAGGGGGCTCTACACTGAAGCTTTCTTT
d_gene: TRBD2; j_gene: TRBJ2-3; v_gene: TRBV28; abundance: -; CDR3aa: CASSLWGLAGDTQYF; CDR3nt: TGTGCCAGCAGTTTATGGGGACTAGCGGGAGATACGCAGTATTTT
d_gene: TRBD1; j_gene: TRBJ1-2; v_gene: TRBV6-2/TRBV6-3; abundance: -; CDR3aa: CASSYTGTVNYGYTF; CDR3nt: TGTGCCAGCAGTTATACCGGGACAGTCAACTATGGCTACACCTTC
d_gene: TRBD2; j_gene: TRBJ2-1; v_gene: TRBV27; abundance: -; CDR3aa: CASRASGGRGLSVYNEQFF; CDR3nt: TGTGCCAGCAGGGCTAGCGGGGGCCGGGGGCTATCTGTGTACAATGAGCAGTTCTTC
d_gene: -; j_gene: TRBJ1-2; v_gene: TRBV6-5; abundance: few; CDR3aa: CASRWGQINYGYTF; CDR3nt: TGTGCCAGCAGATGGGGCCAGATTAACTATGGCTACACCTTC
d_gene: -; j_gene: TRBJ1-2; v_gene: TRBV28; abundance: once; CDR3aa: CASREAAGQGSYGYTF; CDR3nt: TGTGCCAGCCGCGAAGCCGCCGGCCAGGGGTCCTATGGCTACACCTTC
d_gene: -; j_gene: TRBJ1-5; v_gene: TRBV5-8; abundance: -; CDR3aa: CASSPITGGHQPQHF; CDR3nt: TGTGCCAGCAGCCCGATCACGGGGGGCCATCAGCCCCAGCATTTT
d_gene: TRBD2; j_gene: TRBJ2-5; v_gene: TRBV5-1; abundance: -; CDR3aa: CASSLAPGTSGRQETQYF; CDR3nt: TGCGCCAGCAGCTTGGCCCCCGGGACTAGCGGCCGGCAAGAGACCCAGTACTTC
d_gene: -; j_gene: TRBJ2-5; v_gene: TRBV11-2; abundance: -; CDR3aa: CASSLGLQETQYF; CDR3nt: TGTGCCAGCAGCTTGGGCCTGCAAGAGACCCAGTACTTC
d_gene: -; j_gene: TRBJ1-3; v_gene: TRBV30; abundance: -; CDR3aa: CAWTYGGTNTIYF; CDR3nt: TGTGCCTGGACCTACGGGGGGACAAACACCATATATTTT
d_gene: -; j_gene: TRBJ1-2; v_gene: TRBV30; abundance: few; CDR3aa: CAWTRDGRIYGYTF; CDR3nt: TGTGCCTGGACCAGGGACGGGAGGATCTATGGCTACACCTTC
d_gene: TRBD1; j_gene: TRBJ2-7; v_gene: TRBV24-1; abundance: -; CDR3aa: CATSDPGQGALQYF; CDR3nt: TGTGCCACCAGTGATCCCGGACAGGGGGCCTTGCAGTACTTC
d_gene: -; j_gene: TRBJ1-5; v_gene: TRBV6-6; abundance: few; CDR3aa: CASSYGTLYSNQPQHF; CDR3nt: TGTGCCAGCAGTTACGGGACACTTTATAGCAATCAGCCCCAGCATTTT
d_gene: TRBD2; j_gene: TRBJ2-2; v_gene: TRBV9; abundance: -; CDR3aa: CASNAGEVGELFF; CDR3nt: TGTGCCAGCAACGCGGGAGAGGTCGGGGAGCTGTTTTTT